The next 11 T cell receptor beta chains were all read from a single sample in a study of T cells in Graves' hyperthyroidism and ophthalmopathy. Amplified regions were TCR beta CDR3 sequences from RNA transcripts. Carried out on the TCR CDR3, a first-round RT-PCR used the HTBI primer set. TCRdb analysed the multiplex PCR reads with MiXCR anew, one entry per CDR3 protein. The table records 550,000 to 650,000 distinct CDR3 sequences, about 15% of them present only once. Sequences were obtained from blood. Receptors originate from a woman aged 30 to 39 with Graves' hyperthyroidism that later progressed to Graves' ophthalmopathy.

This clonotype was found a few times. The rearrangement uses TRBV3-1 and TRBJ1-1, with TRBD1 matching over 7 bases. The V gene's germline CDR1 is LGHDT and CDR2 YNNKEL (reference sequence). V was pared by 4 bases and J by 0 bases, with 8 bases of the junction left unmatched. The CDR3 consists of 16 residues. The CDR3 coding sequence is TGTGCCAGCAGCCCCGACCCGGGACAGCTGAACACTGAAGCTTTCTTT. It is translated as CASSPDPGQLNTEAFF.

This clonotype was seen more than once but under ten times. The CDR3 nucleotides are TGTGCCAGCAGCCCCGGTAGCGGGAGAATCTACAATGAGCAGTTCTTC. Its protein product is CASSPGSGRIYNEQFF. The chain joins TRBV7-9 to TRBJ2-1; TRBD2 matches at 9 bases. Germline V gene sequence: CDR1 SEHNR, CDR2 FQNEAQ (reference sequence). Trimming took 5 bases from V and 3 from J; bases not matched to a gene: 8. This CDR3 region has 16 residues. Variable domain in full (rest from reference TRBV7-9 and TRBJ2-1): DTGVSQNPRHKITKRGQNVTFRCDPISEHNRLYWYRQTLGQGPEFLTYFQNEAQLEKSRLLSDRFSAERPKGSFSTLEIQRTEQGDSAMYLCASSPGSGRIYNEQFFGPGTRLTVL.

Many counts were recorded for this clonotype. In nucleotides, the CDR3 is TGTGCCACCAGCAGAGATCATGGGGCGGCGGCCGAGGGAGAGCAGTTCTTC. Its protein product is CATSRDHGAAAEGEQFF. The chain has TRBV15 and TRBJ2-1; either TRBD1 or TRBD2 may supply D (5 bases each). In germline, CDR1 is LNHNV, CDR2 YYDKDF (reference sequence). The CDR3 extends over 17 amino acids. Between the trimmed V and J ends, which lost 0 bases and 10 bases, there was a span of 22 bases.

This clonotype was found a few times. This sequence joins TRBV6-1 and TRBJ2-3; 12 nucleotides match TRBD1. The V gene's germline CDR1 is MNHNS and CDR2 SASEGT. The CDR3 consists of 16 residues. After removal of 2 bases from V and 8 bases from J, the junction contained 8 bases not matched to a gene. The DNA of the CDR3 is TGTGCCAGCAGTGAATGGGACAGGGGGCGGGGAGGTACGCAGTATTTT. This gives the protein CASSEWDRGRGGTQYF.

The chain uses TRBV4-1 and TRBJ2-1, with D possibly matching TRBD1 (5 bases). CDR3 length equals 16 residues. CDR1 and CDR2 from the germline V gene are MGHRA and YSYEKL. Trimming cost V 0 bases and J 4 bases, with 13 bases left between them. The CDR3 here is CASSQDFTGPYNEQFF. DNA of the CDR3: TGCGCCAGCAGCCAAGATTTTACAGGACCTTACAATGAGCAGTTCTTC.

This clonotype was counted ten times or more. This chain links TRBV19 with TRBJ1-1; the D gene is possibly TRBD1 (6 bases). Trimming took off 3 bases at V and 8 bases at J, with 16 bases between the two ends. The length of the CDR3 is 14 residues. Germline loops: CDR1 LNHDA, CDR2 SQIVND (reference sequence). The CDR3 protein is CASSMGGRGQEAFF. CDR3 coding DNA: TGTGCCAGTAGTATGGGGGGAAGGGGACAAGAAGCTTTCTTT.

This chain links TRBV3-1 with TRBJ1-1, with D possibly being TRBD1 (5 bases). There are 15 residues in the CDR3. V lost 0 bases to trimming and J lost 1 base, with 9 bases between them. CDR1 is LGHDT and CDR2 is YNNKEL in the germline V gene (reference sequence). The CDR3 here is CASSQDSGGNTEAFF. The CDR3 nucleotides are TGTGCCAGCAGCCAAGACTCGGGGGGGAACACTGAAGCTTTCTTT.

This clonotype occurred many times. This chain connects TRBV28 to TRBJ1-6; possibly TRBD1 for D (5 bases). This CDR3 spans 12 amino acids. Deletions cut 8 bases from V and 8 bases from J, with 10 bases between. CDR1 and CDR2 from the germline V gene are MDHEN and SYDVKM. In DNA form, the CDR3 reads TGTGCCAGCCTAGACAGCGATTCACCCCTCCACTTT. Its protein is CASLDSDSPLHF. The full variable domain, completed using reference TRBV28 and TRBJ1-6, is DVKVTQSSRYLVKRTGEKVFLECVQDMDHENMFWYRQDPGLGLRLIYFSYDVKMKEKGDIPEGYSVSREKKERFSLILESASTNQTSMYLCASLDSDSPLHFGNGTRLTVT.

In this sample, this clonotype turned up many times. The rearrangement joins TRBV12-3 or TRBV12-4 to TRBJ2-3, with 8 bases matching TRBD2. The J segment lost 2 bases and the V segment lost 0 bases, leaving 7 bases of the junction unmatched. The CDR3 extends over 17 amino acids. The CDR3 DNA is TGTGCCAGCAGTTTAGCCCTGGGACTAGGCCTCACAGATACGCAGTATTTT. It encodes CASSLALGLGLTDTQYF.

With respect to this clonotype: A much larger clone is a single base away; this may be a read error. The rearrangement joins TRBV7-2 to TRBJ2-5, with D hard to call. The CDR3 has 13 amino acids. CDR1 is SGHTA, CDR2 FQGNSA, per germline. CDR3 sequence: CASRLAVGETQYF. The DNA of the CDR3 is TGTGCCAGCAGATTAGCAGTCGGCGAGACCCAGTACTTC. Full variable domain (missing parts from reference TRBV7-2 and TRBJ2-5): GAGVSQSPSNKVTEKGKDVELRCDPISGHTALYWYRQSLGQGLEFLIYFQGNSAPDKSGLPSDRFSAERTGGSVSTLTIQRTQQEDSAVYLCASRLAVGETQYFGPGTRLLVL.

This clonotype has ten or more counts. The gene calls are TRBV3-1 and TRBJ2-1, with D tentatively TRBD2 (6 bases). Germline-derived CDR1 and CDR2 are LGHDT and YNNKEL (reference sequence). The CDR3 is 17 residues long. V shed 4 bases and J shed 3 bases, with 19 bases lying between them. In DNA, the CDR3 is TGTGCCAGCAGCCTTCAAAGTGTAGCGGTTTACTACAATGAGCAGTTCTTC. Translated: CASSLQSVAVYYNEQFF.